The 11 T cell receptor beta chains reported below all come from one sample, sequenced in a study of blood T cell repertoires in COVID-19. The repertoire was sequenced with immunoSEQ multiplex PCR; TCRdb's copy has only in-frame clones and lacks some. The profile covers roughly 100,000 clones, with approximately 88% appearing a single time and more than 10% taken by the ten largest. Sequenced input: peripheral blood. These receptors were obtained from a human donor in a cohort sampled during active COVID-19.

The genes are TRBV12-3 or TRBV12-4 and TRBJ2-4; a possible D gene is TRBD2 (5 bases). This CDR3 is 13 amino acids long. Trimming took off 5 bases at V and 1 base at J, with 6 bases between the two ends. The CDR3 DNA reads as TGTGCCAGCAGTCCGGGGGCCAAAAACATTCAGTACTTC. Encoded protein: CASSPGAKNIQYF.

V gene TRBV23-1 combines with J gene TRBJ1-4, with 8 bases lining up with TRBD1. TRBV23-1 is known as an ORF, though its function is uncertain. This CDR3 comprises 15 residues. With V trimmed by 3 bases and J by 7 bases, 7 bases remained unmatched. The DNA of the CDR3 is TGCGCCAGCAGTCATTCGGACAGGGAAACTGAAAAACTGTTTTTT. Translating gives CASSHSDRETEKLFF.

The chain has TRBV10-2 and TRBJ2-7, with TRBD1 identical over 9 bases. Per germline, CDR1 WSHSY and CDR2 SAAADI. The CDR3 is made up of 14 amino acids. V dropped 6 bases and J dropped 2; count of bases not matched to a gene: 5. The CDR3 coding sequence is TGCGCCAGCAGCCCGGACAGGGGCCCCTACGAGCAGTACTTC. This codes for CASSPDRGPYEQYF.

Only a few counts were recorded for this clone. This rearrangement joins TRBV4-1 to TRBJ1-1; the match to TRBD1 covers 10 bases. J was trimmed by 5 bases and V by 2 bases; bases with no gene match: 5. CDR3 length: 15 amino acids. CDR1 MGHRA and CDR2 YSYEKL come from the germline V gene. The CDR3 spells CASSQPGQGGTEAFF. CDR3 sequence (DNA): TGCGCCAGCAGCCAACCCGGACAGGGGGGAACTGAAGCTTTCTTT.

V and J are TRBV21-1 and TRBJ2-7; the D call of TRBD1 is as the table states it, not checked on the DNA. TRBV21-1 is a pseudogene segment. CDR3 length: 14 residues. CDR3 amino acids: CASSKVGSPNEQYF. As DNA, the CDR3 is TGTGCCAGCAGCAAAGTGGGCAGTCCTAACGAGCAGTACTTC.

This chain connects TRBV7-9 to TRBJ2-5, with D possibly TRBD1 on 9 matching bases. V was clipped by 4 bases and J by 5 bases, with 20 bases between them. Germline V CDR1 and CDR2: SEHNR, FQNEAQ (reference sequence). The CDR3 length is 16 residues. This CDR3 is CASSSGGTGTHETQYF. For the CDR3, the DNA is TGTGCCAGCAGCTCGGGGGGGACAGGGACCCATGAGACCCAGTACTTC.

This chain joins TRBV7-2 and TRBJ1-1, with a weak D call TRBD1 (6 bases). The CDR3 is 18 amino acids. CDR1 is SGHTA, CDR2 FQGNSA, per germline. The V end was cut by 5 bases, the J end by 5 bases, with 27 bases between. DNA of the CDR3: TGTGCCAGCAGCCAAGGGTTGTGGGGGGGCGCAATGAGGACTGAAGCTTTCTTT. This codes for CASSQGLWGGAMRTEAFF. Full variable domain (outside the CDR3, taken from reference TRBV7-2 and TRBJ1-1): GAGVSQSPSNKVTEKGKDVELRCDPISGHTALYWYRQSLGQGLEFLIYFQGNSAPDKSGLPSDRFSAERTGGSVSTLTIQRTQQEDSAVYLCASSQGLWGGAMRTEAFFGQGTRLTVV.

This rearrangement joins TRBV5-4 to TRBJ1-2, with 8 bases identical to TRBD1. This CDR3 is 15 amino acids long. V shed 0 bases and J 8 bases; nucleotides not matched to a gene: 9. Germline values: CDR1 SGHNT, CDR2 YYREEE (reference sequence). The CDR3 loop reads CASSLDRGAREGYTF. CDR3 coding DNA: TGTGCCAGCAGCTTGGACAGGGGGGCCCGGGAAGGCTACACCTTC. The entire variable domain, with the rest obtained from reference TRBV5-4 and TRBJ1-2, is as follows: ETGVTQSPTHLIKTRGQQVTLRCSSQSGHNTVSWYQQALGQGPQFIFQYYREEENGRGNFPPRFSGLQFPNYSSELNVNALELDDSALYLCASSLDRGAREGYTFGSGTRLTVV.

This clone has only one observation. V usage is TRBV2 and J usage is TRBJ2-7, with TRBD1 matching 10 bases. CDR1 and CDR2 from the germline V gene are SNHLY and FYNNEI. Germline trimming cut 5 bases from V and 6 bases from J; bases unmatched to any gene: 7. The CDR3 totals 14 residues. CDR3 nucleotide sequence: TGTGCCAGCAGTCTTCGGGACAGGGGCTTCGAGCAGTACTTC. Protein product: CASSLRDRGFEQYF.

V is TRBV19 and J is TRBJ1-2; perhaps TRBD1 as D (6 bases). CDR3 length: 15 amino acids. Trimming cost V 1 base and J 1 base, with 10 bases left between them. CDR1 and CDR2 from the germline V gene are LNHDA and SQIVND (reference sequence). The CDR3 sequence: CASSIGGDINYGYTF. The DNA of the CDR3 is TGTGCCAGTAGTATAGGAGGGGACATTAACTATGGCTACACCTTC.

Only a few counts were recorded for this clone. This CDR3 reads CASSLVMPSGANTGELFF. Written as DNA, the CDR3 is TGTGCCAGCAGCTTAGTGATGCCTAGCGGGGCGAACACCGGGGAGCTGTTTTTT. The chain has TRBV7-6 and TRBJ2-2; 9 bases align to TRBD2. With V trimmed by 1 base and J by 0 bases, 6 bases remained unmatched. The CDR3 is made up of 18 amino acids. Looked up from germline, CDR1 is SGHVS and CDR2 is FNYEAQ.